The 5 T cell receptor beta chains below come from one sample, sequenced in a study of T cell clonality in common variable immunodeficiency. Points from the study as a whole: Fewer deletions and N-nucleotide insertions were reportedly seen in common variable immunodeficiency TCR beta sequences.

The antigens of these receptors remain unknown. This table comes from immunoSEQ multiplex PCR, and its TCRdb copy is limited to in-frame clones, with some not included. Sampling found 25,000 or so clones, none seen once. Sequenced: peripheral blood mononuclear cells. The source of these receptors is a human donor with common variable immunodeficiency.

As to this clone: The CDR3 is cut off 3 residues early in the read; its end comes from the germline J gene. The chain has TRBV10-2 and TRBJ1-5; TRBD1 agrees at 12 bases. The CDR3 has 16 residues. In germline, CDR1 is WSHSY, CDR2 SAAADI. The ends lost 6 bases at V and 5 bases at J; junction bases unmatched: 8. CDR3 DNA, as far as it was read: TGCGCCAGCAGAGACACCGGGACAGGGGGCGATCAGCCC. Amino acid sequence: CASRDTGTGGDQP. The whole CDR3 sequence reads CASRDTGTGGDQPQHF.

This clone was recorded many times. Compared with germline, one end of the junction differs, possibly owing to a read error. The CDR3 extends 3 residues past the end of the read, so its final part is completed from the germline J gene. The chain employs TRBV5-1 and TRBJ2-3, with TRBD2 matching over 10 bases. The germline V gene has CDR1 SGHRS and CDR2 YFSETQ. This CDR3 contains 17 residues. CDR3 protein: CASNLDSAGGPTDTQYF. CDR3 bases read: TGCGCCAGCAACTTGGACTCAGCGGGAGGGCCCACAGATACG.

This clone was seen a few times. Read data end 3 residues before the CDR3 end; the end is taken from the germline J gene. The chain recombines TRBV19 with TRBJ2-5, with D tentatively TRBD2 (5 bases). V lost 6 bases and J lost 2, with 19 bases in between. This CDR3 is built from 16 residues. CDR1 is LNHDA, CDR2 SQIVND, per germline (reference sequence). CDR3 residues: CASSLPAGPEQETQYF. The covered CDR3 bases are TGTGCCAGTAGCCTCCCCGCGGGTCCAGAGCAAGAGACC. The whole variable domain, remainder taken from reference TRBV19 and TRBJ2-5, is DGGITQSPKYLFRKEGQNVTLSCEQNLNHDAMYWYRQDPGQGLRLIYYSQIVNDFQKGDIAEGYSVSREKKESFPLTVTSAQKNPTAFYLCASSLPAGPEQETQYFGPGTRLLVL.

Of note for this clone: The CDR3 is cut off 3 residues early in the read; its end comes from the germline J gene. The genes are TRBV19 and TRBJ2-2, with 9 bases identical to TRBD1. V shed 6 bases and J 6 bases; nucleotides not matched to a gene: 8. CDR3 length: 15 amino acids. CDR1 is LNHDA and CDR2 is SQIVND in the germline V gene (reference sequence). The CDR3 DNA, read in part, is TGTGCCAGTAGAACCGGGACAGGGAGATCCGGGGAG. Translated, it gives CASRTGTGRSGE. The whole CDR3 sequence reads CASRTGTGRSGELFF.

This clone was observed a few times. The missing CDR3 end, 3 residues past where the read stops, is filled in from the germline J gene. The chain recombines TRBV6-4 with TRBJ1-1; no firm D call. V shed 3 bases and J shed 4 bases, with 15 bases lying between them. This CDR3 contains 15 residues. CDR1 and CDR2 from the germline V gene are MRHNA and SNTAGT. Partial CDR3 DNA: TGTGCCAGCAGTGAAATGGCAGGTTTGACCACTGAA. Encoded protein: CASSEMAGLTTE. The full CDR3 protein is CASSEMAGLTTEAFF.